These 15 T cell receptor beta chains came from one sample sequenced in a study of T cells after yellow fever vaccination. Using its own MiXCR run on the 5' RACE reads, TCRdb lists one record per CDR3 protein. Of 310,000 or so distinct CDR3 sequences listed, roughly 6.8% were seen once; the top ten hold roughly a sixth. Sequencing was performed on PBMCs, taken roughly seven weeks after the first yellow fever vaccination. The source of these receptors is a young man who received the YFV17D yellow fever vaccine.

This clonotype was counted only a few times. CDR3 DNA sequence: TGTGCCAGCACAGGGGTACGCACAGATACGCAGTATTTT. It codes for CASTGVRTDTQYF. The rearrangement links TRBV28 to TRBJ2-3, with D possibly matching TRBD1 (6 bases). There are 13 residues in the CDR3. Germline V lookup: CDR1 MDHEN, CDR2 SYDVKM. Trimming left V 7 bases short and J 1 base short, with 9 bases between.

This clonotype came up many times. V is TRBV10-2 and J is TRBJ2-2, with D possibly matching TRBD1 (5 bases). Deletions cut 5 bases from V and 4 bases from J, with 8 bases between. Germline loops: CDR1 WSHSY, CDR2 SAAADI. There are 13 residues in the CDR3. CDR3 amino acids: CASSFTGTGELFF. CDR3 coding DNA: TGCGCCAGCAGTTTTACAGGCACCGGGGAGCTGTTTTTT.

This clonotype was seen repeatedly, ten times or more. The genes are TRBV20-1 and TRBJ2-3; perhaps TRBD2 as D (6 bases). V lost 0 bases and J 1 base, leaving 8 bases between the germline ends. The CDR3 sequence is 14 residues long. Germline V gene lookup returns CDR1 DFQATT and CDR2 SNEGSKA (reference sequence). The CDR3 region has the DNA TGCAGTGCTAGAGACCAGCGGGGCACAGATACGCAGTATTTT. Residues: CSARDQRGTDTQYF.

In this sample, this clonotype turned up a few times. The CDR3 coding sequence is TGTGCCAGTAGTATAGGCTTGGGGGTGAATAGCAATCAGCCCCAGCATTTT. The encoded protein is CASSIGLGVNSNQPQHF. The chain employs TRBV19 and TRBJ1-5, with D perhaps matching TRBD1 (5 bases). In germline, CDR1 is LNHDA, CDR2 SQIVND (reference sequence). V dropped 1 base and J dropped 0 bases, with 13 bases sitting between them. CDR3 length equals 17 residues.

The chain uses TRBV28 and TRBJ2-1, with D tentatively TRBD1 (6 bases). V lost 2 bases and J lost 0, with 17 bases in between. The CDR3 totals 18 residues. In germline, CDR1 is MDHEN, CDR2 SYDVKM. CDR3 DNA: TGTGCCAGCAGTTTACGCCGACCGGACAGTTACTCCTACAATGAGCAGTTCTTC. Its protein is CASSLRRPDSYSYNEQFF. The complete variable domain, with remaining parts taken from reference TRBV28 and TRBJ2-1, reads DVKVTQSSRYLVKRTGEKVFLECVQDMDHENMFWYRQDPGLGLRLIYFSYDVKMKEKGDIPEGYSVSREKKERFSLILESASTNQTSMYLCASSLRRPDSYSYNEQFFGPGTRLTVL.

This clonotype has more than one count but fewer than ten. This chain joins TRBV6-5 and TRBJ1-1; D perhaps matches TRBD1 (5 bases). Germline loops: CDR1 MNHEY, CDR2 SVGAGI. Trimming stripped 8 bases from V and 1 base from J, with 14 bases between. The CDR3 totals 14 residues. The CDR3 loop reads CASAVGGANTEAFF. Written as DNA, the CDR3 is TGTGCCAGCGCTGTCGGGGGTGCGAACACTGAAGCTTTCTTT.

This clonotype was counted ten times or more. This chain joins TRBV10-3 and TRBJ1-6, with 8 nucleotides matching TRBD1. The CDR3 sequence is 15 residues long. CDR1 is ENHRY, CDR2 SYGVKD, per germline. The V gene end was trimmed by 1 base and the J gene end by 7 bases; junction bases not matched to a gene: 3. Written as DNA, the CDR3 is TGTGCCATCAGTGAGTTGGGGACAGGAAATTCACCCCTCCACTTT. It specifies CAISELGTGNSPLHF.

The chain joins TRBV3-1 to TRBJ2-5; D gene ambiguous. Germline V lookup: CDR1 LGHDT, CDR2 YNNKEL (reference sequence). V was cut by 2 bases and J by 5 bases, with 24 bases left in between. The CDR3 length is 18 residues. The CDR3 DNA is TGTGCCAGCAGCCAACTACCTGGGTCTAGGCCTGTTTCCGAGACCCAGTACTTC. This encodes CASSQLPGSRPVSETQYF.

V gene TRBV7-6 combines with J gene TRBJ2-3, with 7 bases identical to TRBD1. J gave up 8 bases and V 5 bases, and 10 bases lay outside the gene matches. The length of the CDR3 is 14 residues. Germline V gene sequence: CDR1 SGHVS, CDR2 FNYEAQ. The CDR3 region is CASSAGQARSTQYF. CDR3 in DNA: TGTGCCAGCAGCGCCGGACAGGCCAGGAGTACGCAGTATTTT.

The rearrangement links TRBV20-1 to TRBJ1-1; D unclear. The germline V gene has CDR1 DFQATT and CDR2 SNEGSKA (reference sequence). CDR3 length: 13 residues. V gave up 3 bases and J gave up 3 bases, with 11 bases separating them. As DNA, the CDR3 is TGCAGTGCTAGCAAGTCGGGGTACACTGAAGCTTTCTTT. Amino acid sequence: CSASKSGYTEAFF.

This clonotype was recorded a few times. The V gene is TRBV3-1, the J gene TRBJ1-6; D might be TRBD1 (6 bases). This CDR3 comprises 13 residues. Deletions cut 3 bases from V and 14 bases from J, with 14 bases between. Germline CDR1 LGHDT, CDR2 YNNKEL (reference sequence). This CDR3 is CASSHNEQGTLHF. In nucleotides, the CDR3 is TGTGCCAGCAGCCACAACGAACAGGGAACCCTCCACTTT.

This clonotype was recorded at least ten times. The rearrangement uses TRBV7-2 and TRBJ2-3, with D unclear. The CDR3 is made up of 14 amino acids. V dropped 5 bases and J dropped 5 bases, with 14 bases sitting between them. Germline V CDR1 and CDR2: SGHTA, FQGNSA. The CDR3 spells CASSPARRLDTQYF. CDR3 nucleotides: TGTGCCAGCAGCCCGGCCCGGCGGCTAGATACGCAGTATTTT.

V is TRBV9 and J is TRBJ1-4, with D maybe TRBD1 (5 bases). V dropped 0 bases and J dropped 7 bases, with 13 bases sitting between them. Germline CDR1 reads SGDLS; CDR2 reads YYNGEE. The CDR3 runs 15 residues. In nucleotides, the CDR3 is TGTGCCAGCAGCGTAGGGGGCGACCCGCGTGAAAAACTGTTTTTT. This translates into CASSVGGDPREKLFF.

This clonotype was recorded a few times. This chain joins TRBV5-1 and TRBJ2-1; 8 bases match TRBD2. V lost 1 base to trimming and J lost 8 bases; unmatched junction nucleotides: 5. The CDR3 extends over 14 amino acids. In germline, CDR1 is SGHRS, CDR2 YFSETQ. For the CDR3, the DNA is TGCGCCAGCAGCTTGTCAGGACTAGCTTATGAGCAGTTCTTC. This gives the protein CASSLSGLAYEQFF.

This clonotype was observed a few times. The rearrangement links TRBV29-1 to TRBJ2-7; no firm D call. CDR1 SQVTM and CDR2 ANQGSEA come from the germline V gene. CDR3 length equals 13 residues. Trimming took off 0 bases at V and 3 bases at J, with 9 bases between the two ends. CDR3: CSVEDESGYEQYF. CDR3 coding DNA: TGCAGCGTTGAAGATGAGTCAGGCTACGAGCAGTACTTC.